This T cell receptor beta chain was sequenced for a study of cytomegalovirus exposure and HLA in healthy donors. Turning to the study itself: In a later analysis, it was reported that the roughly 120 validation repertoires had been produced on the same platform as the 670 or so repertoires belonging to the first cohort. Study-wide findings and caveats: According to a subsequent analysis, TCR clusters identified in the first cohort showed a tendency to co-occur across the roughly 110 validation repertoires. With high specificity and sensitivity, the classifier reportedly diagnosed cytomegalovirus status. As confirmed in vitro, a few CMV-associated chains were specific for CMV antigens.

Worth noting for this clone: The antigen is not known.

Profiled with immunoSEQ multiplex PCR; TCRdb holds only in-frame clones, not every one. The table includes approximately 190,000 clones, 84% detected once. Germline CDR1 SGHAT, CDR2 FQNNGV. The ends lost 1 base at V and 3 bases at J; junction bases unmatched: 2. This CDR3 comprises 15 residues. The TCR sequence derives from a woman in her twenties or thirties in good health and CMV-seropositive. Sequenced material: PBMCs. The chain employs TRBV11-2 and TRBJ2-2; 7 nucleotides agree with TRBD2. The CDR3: CASSLVGRDTGELFF. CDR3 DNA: TGTGCCAGCAGCTTAGTTGGGAGGGACACCGGGGAGCTGTTTTTT.